Listed below are T cell receptor beta chains from one sample, sequenced in a study of brain T cells in children with intractable seizures. Clones were read by immunoSEQ multiplex PCR, and TCRdb kept only the in-frame ones, dropping some. The table has 340,000 or so clones, over 90% seen once. The sequencing used peripheral blood, collected less than 6 months after surgery. These TCRs come from a boy younger than two with tuberous sclerosis and intractable seizures. CDR3s include the opening cysteine and the closing phenylalanine or tryptophan. Each record gives: D gene, V gene, J gene, CDR3 length, CDR3 protein, CDR3 DNA. D genes are given only for firm matches.

>-|TRBV11-2|TRBJ2-1|15
CASSLDPRSHWEQFF
TGTGCCAGCAGCTTAGATCCACGGTCTCACTGGGAGCAGTTCTTC
>TRBD2|TRBV6-6|TRBJ2-4|18
CASSPSRLAGETKNIQYF
TGTGCCAGCAGTCCATCCCGACTAGCGGGAGAAACCAAAAACATTCAGTACTTC
>-|TRBV5-1|TRBJ2-1|15
CASSISGQSYNEQFF
TGCGCCAGCAGCATTAGCGGACAATCCTACAATGAGCAGTTCTTC
>TRBD1|TRBV29-1|TRBJ1-2|15
CSVEEGTGVNYGYTF
TGCAGCGTTGAGGAGGGGACAGGGGTTAACTATGGCTACACCTTC
>-|TRBV24-1|TRBJ2-1|16
CATSEGRERGYNEQFF
TGTGCCACCAGTGAGGGAAGGGAGAGGGGCTACAATGAGCAGTTCTTC
>TRBD2|TRBV2|TRBJ2-5|15
CASSDVGGGRGTQYF
TGTGCCAGCAGTGACGTTGGGGGGGGAAGGGGTACCCAGTACTTC
>-|TRBV4-2|TRBJ1-5|14
CASSQVGGGQPQHF
TGTGCCAGCAGCCAAGTTGGTGGAGGGCAGCCCCAGCATTTT
>-|TRBV4-1|TRBJ2-7|15
CASSQNKGAFYEQYF
TGCGCCAGCAGCCAAAATAAGGGCGCATTCTACGAGCAGTACTTC
>-|TRBV27|TRBJ2-1|17
CASSLSSWRDPYNEQFF
TGTGCCAGCAGTTTATCCAGCTGGAGAGACCCCTACAATGAGCAGTTCTTC
>-|TRBV4-1|TRBJ1-2|18
CASSQGPLQVQGNYGYTF
TGCGCCAGCAGCCAAGGGCCCCTACAGGTTCAAGGGAACTATGGCTACACCTTC
>TRBD1|TRBV18|TRBJ1-1|14
CASSPGTGGTEAFF
TGTGCCAGCTCACCCGGGACAGGGGGCACTGAAGCTTTCTTT
>-|TRBV4-1|TRBJ2-7|14
CASSQPLVSYEQYF
TGCGCCAGCAGCCAACCACTAGTTTCTTACGAGCAGTACTTC